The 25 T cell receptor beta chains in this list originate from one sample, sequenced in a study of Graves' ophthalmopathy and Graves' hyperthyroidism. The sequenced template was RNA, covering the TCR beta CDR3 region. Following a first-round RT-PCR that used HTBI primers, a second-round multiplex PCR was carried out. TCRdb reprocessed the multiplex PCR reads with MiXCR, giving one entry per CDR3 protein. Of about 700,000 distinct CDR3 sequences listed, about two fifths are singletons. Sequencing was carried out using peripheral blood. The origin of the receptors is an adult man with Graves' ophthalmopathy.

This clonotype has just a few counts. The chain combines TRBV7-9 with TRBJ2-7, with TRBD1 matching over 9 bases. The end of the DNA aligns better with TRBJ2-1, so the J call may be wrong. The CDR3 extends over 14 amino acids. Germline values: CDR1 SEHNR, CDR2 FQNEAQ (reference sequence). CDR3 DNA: TGTGCCAGCAGCCGAGATACAGGGGGCACTGAGCAGTTCTTC. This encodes CASSRDTGGTEQFF.

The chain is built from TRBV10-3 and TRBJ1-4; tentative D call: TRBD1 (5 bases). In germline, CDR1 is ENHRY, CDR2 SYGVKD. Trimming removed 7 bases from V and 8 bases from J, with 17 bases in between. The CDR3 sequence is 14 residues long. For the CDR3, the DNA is TGTGCCATCACCCCGGGAGCAGGGAGGGAAAAACTGTTTTTT. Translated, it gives CAITPGAGREKLFF.

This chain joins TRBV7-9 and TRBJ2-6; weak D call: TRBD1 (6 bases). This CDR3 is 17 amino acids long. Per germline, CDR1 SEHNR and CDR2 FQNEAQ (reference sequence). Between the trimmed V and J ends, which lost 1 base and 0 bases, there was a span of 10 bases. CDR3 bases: TGTGCCAGCAGCTTAGACAGGGCTGGCTCTGGGGCCAACGTCCTGACTTTC. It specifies CASSLDRAGSGANVLTF.

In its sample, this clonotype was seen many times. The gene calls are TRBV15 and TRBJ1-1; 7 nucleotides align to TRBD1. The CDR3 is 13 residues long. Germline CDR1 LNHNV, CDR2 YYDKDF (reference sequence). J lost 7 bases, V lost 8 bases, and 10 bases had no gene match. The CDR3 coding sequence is TGTGCCACCCAGGGAACAGGGGTATTTGAAGCTTTCTTT. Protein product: CATQGTGVFEAFF.

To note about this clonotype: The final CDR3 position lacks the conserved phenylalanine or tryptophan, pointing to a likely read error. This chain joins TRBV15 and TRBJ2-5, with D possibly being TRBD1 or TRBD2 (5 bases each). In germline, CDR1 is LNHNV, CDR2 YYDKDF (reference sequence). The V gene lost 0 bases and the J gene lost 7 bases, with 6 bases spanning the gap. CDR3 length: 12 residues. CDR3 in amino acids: CATSRDGGTQYI. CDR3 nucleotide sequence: TGTGCCACCAGCAGAGATGGGGGGACCCAGTACATC.

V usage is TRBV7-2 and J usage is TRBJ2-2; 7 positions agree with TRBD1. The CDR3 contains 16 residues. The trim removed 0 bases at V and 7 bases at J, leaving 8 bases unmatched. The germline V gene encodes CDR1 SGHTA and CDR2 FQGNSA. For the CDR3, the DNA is TGTGCCAGCAGCTTAGCGGCGACAGGGCTATACGGGGAGCTGTTTTTT. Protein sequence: CASSLAATGLYGELFF.

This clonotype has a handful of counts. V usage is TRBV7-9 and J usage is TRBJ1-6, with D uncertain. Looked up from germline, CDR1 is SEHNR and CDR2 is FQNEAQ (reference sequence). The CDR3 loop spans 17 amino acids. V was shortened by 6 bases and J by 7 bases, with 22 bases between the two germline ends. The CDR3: CASSYSVAGSGNSPLHF. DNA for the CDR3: TGTGCCAGCAGTTACTCAGTGGCAGGAAGTGGGAATTCACCCCTCCACTTT.

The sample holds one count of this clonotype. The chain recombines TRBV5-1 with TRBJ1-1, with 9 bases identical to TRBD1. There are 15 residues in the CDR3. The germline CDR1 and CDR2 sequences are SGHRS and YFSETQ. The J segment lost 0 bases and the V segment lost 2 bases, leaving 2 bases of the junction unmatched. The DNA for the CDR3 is TGCGCCAGCAGCTTACAGGGGGCGGTGAACACTGAAGCTTTCTTT. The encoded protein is CASSLQGAVNTEAFF.

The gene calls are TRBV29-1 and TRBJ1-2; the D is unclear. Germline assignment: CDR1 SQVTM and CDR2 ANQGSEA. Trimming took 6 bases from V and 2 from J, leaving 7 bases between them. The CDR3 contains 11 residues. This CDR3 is CSVQLNYGYTF. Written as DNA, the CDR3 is TGCAGCGTACAACTGAACTATGGCTACACCTTC.

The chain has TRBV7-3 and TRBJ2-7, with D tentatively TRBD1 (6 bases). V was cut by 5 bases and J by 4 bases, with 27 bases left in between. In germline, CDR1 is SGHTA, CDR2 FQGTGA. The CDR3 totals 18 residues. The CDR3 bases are TGTGCCAGCAGCCCCAAGGGACAATACACTTACAGAAAGTACGAGCAGTACTTC. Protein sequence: CASSPKGQYTYRKYEQYF. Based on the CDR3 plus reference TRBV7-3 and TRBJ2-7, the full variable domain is GAGVSQTPSNKVTEKGKYVELRCDPISGHTALYWYRQSLGQGPEFLIYFQGTGAADDSGLPNDRFFAVRPEGSVSTLKIQRTERGDSAVYLCASSPKGQYTYRKYEQYFGPGTRLTVT.

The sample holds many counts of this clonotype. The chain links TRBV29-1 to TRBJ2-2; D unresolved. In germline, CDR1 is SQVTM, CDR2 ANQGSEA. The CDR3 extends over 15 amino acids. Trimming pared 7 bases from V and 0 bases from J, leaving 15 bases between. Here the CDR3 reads CSASLKGTNTGELFF. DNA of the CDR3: TGCAGCGCCTCCCTAAAAGGGACGAACACCGGGGAGCTGTTTTTT.

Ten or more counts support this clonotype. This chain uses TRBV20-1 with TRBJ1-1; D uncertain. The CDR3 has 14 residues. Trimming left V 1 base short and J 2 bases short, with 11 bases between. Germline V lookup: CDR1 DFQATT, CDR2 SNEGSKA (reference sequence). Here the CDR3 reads CSARARGSNTEAFF. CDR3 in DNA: TGCAGTGCTAGAGCCCGAGGCAGTAACACTGAAGCTTTCTTT.

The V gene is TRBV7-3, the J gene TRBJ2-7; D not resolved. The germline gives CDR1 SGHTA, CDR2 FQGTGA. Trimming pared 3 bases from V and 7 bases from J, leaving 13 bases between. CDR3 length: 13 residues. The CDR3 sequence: CASSLLDAGEQYF. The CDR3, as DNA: TGTGCCAGCAGCTTGCTAGACGCCGGGGAGCAGTACTTC.

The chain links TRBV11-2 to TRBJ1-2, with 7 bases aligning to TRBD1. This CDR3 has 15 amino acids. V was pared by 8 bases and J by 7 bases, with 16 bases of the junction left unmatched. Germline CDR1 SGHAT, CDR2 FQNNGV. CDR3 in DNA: TGTGCCAGCTCACGCACCCGGGACAGAAGTGGTGGCTACACCTTC. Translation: CASSRTRDRSGGYTF.

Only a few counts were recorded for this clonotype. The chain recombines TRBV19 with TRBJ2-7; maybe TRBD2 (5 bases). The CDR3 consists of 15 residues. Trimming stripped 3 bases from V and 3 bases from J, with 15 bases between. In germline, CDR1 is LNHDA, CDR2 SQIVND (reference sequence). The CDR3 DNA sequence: TGTGCCAGTAGTATTGACGGAGGAGCAGGCTACGAGCAGTACTTC. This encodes CASSIDGGAGYEQYF.

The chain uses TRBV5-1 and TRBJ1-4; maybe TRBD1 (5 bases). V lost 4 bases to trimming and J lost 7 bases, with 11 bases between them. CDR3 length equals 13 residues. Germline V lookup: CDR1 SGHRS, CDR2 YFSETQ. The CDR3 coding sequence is TGCGCCAGCAGCCCTGTGGGGGGTGAAAAACTGTTTTTT. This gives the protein CASSPVGGEKLFF.

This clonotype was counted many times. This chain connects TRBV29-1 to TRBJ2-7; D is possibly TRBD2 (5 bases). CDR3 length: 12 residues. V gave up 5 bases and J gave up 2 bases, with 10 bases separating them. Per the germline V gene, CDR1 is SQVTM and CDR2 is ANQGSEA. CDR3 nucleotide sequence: TGCAGCGTTATGCACGGGGCCTACGAGCAGTACTTC. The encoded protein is CSVMHGAYEQYF.

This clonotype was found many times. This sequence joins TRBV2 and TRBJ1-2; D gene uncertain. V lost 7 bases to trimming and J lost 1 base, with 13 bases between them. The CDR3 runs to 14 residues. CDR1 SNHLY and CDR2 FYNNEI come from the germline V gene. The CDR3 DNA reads TGTGCCAGCATTCGACCCACACATAACTATGGCTACACCTTC. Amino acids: CASIRPTHNYGYTF.

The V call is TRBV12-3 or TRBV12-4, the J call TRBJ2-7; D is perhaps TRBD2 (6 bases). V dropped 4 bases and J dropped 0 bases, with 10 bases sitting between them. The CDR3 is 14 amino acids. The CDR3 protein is CASSSRGYSYEQYF. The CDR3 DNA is TGTGCCAGCAGTTCGCGGGGTTACTCCTACGAGCAGTACTTC.

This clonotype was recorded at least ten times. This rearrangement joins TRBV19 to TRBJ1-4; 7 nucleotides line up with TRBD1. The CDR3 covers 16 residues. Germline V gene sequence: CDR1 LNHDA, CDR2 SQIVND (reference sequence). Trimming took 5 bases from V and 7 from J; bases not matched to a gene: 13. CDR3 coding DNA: TGTGCCAGTAGTGACCTCGCCCTTGGACAGGTTGAAAAACTGTTTTTT. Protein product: CASSDLALGQVEKLFF.

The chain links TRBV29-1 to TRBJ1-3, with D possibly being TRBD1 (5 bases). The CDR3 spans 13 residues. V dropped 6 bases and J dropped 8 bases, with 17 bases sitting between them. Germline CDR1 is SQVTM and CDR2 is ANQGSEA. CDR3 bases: TGCAGCGTCGACAGCAACTATGGCTACACCATATATTTT. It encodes CSVDSNYGYTIYF.

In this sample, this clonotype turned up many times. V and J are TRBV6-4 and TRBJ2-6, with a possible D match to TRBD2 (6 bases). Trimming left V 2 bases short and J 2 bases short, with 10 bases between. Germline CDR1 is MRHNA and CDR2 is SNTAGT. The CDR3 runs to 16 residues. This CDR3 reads CASSDAGTAGANVLTF. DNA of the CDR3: TGTGCCAGCAGTGACGCAGGGACTGCTGGGGCCAACGTCCTGACTTTC.

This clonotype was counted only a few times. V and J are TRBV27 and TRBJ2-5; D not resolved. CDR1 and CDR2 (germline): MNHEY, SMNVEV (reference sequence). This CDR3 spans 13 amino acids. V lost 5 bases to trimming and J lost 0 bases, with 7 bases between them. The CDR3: CASSQPDQETQYF. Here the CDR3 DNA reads TGTGCCAGCAGTCAGCCCGACCAAGAGACCCAGTACTTC.

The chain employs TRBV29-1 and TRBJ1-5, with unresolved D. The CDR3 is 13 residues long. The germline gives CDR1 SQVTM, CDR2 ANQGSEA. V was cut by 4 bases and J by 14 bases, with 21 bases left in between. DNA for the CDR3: TGCAGCGTTGGGAGCGGGGTGAACTCCTACGAGCATTTT. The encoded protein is CSVGSGVNSYEHF.

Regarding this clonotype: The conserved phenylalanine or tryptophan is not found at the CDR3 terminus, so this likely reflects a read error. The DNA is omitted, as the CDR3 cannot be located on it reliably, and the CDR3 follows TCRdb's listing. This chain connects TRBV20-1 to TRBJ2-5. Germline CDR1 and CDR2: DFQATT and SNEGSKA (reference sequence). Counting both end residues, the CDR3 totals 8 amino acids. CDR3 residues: CSARDRDM.